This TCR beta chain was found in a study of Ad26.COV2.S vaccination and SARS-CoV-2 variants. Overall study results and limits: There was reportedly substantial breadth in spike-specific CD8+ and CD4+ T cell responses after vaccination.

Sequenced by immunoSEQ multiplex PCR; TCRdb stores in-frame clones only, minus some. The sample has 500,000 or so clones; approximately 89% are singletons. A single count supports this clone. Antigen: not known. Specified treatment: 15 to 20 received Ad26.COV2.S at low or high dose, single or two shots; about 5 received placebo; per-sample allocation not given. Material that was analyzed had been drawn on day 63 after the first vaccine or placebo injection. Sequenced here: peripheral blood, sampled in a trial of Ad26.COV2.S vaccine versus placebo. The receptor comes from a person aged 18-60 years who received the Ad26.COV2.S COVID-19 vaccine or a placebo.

The CDR3 spells CASSPSLAGTQETQYF. As DNA, the CDR3 is TGCGCCAGCAGCCCAAGTCTAGCCGGGACCCAAGAGACCCAGTACTTC. The chain recombines TRBV4-1 with TRBJ2-5; D is possibly TRBD1 or TRBD2 (5 bases each). Germline V gene data show CDR1 as MGHRA and CDR2 as YSYEKL. The CDR3 loop spans 16 amino acids. The V end lost 4 bases, the J end lost 1 base, and 16 bases lay between the germline ends.